This TCR beta chain was documented in a study of shared T cell receptors in the human thymus. Trimming at V came to 7 bases and at J to 4 bases, leaving 5 bases not matched to a gene. The length of the CDR3 is 13 residues. The V gene's germline CDR1 is SGHRS and CDR2 YFSETQ. This table comes from immunoSEQ multiplex PCR, and its TCRdb copy is limited to in-frame clones, with some not included. The sample contains approximately 400,000 clones, 85% to 95% of which appear only once. The source is a human donor. Sample: thymocytes. This chain joins TRBV5-1 and TRBJ2-7, with 10 bases aligning to TRBD2. CDR3 protein: CASRGLAEYEQYF. In DNA, the CDR3 is TGCGCCAGCCGTGGACTAGCGGAATACGAGCAGTACTTC.